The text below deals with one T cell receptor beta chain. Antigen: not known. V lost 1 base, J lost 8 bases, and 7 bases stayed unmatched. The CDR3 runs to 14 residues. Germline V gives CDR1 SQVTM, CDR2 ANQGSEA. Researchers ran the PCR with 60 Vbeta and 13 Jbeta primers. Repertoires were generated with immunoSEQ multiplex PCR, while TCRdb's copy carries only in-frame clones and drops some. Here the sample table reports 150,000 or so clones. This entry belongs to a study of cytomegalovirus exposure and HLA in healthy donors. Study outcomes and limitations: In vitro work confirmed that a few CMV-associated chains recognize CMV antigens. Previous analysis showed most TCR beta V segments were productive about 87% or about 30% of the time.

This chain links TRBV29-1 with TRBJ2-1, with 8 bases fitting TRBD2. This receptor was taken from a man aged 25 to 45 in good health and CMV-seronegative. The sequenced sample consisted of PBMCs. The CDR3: CSVEGGGLGDEQFF. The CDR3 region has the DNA TGCAGCGTTGAAGGGGGGGGACTAGGCGATGAGCAGTTCTTC.